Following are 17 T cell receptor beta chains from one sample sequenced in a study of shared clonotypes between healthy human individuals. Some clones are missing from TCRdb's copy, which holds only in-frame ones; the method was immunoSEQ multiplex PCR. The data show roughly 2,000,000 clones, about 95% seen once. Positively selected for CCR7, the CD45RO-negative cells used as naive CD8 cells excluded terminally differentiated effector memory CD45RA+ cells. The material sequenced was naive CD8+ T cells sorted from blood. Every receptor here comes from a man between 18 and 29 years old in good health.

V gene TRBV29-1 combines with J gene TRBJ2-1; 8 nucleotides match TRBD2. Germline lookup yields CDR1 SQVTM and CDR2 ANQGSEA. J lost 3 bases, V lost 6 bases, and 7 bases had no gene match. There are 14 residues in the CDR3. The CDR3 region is CSVVIAGFYNEQFF. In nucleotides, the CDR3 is TGCAGCGTCGTCATAGCGGGGTTCTACAATGAGCAGTTCTTC.

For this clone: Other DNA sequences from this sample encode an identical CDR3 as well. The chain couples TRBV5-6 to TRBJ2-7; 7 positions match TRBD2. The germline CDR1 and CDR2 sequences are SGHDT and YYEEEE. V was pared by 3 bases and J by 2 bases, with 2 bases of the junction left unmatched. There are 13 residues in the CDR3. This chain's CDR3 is CASSWAGAYEQYF. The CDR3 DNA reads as TGTGCCAGCAGCTGGGCGGGAGCCTACGAGCAGTACTTC.

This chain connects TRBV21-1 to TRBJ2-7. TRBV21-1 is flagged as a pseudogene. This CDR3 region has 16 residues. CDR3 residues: CASSKVWDRSSYEQYF. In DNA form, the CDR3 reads TGTGCCAGCAGCAAAGTTTGGGACCGGAGCTCCTACGAGCAGTACTTC.

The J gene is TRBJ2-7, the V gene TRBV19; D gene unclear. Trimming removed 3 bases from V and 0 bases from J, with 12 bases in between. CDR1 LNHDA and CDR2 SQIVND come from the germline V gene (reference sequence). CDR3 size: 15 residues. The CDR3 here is CASSIETVSSYEQYF. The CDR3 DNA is TGTGCCAGTAGTATTGAGACGGTGAGCTCCTACGAGCAGTACTTC.

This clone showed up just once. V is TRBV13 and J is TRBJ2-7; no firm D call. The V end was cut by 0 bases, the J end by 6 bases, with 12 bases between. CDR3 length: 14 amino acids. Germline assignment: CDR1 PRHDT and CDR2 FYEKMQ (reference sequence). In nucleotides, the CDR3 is TGTGCCAGCAGCTTAGGAGGGTTACTCCGCGAGCAGTACTTC. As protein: CASSLGGLLREQYF.

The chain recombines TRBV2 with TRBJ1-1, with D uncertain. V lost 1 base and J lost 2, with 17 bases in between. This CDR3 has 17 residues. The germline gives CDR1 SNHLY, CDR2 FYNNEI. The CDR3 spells CASSEVEQDNINTEAFF. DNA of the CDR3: TGTGCCAGCAGTGAAGTCGAGCAGGATAATATTAACACTGAAGCTTTCTTT.

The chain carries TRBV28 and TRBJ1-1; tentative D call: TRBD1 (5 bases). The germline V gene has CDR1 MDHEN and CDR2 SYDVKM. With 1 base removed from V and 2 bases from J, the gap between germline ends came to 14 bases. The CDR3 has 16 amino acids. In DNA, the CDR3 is TGTGCCAGCAGTTTATTGGTGGGCCAGGGCAACACTGAAGCTTTCTTT. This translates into CASSLLVGQGNTEAFF.

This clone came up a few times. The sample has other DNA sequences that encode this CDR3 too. The CDR3 DNA follows: TGTGCCAGCAGCTTAGATTTCTCCTACGAGCAGTACTTC. This encodes CASSLDFSYEQYF. This chain uses TRBV7-9 with TRBJ2-7; D is unresolved. The CDR3 is made up of 13 amino acids. V gave up 1 base and J gave up 0 bases, with 4 bases separating them. Per the germline V gene, CDR1 is SEHNR and CDR2 is FQNEAQ (reference sequence).

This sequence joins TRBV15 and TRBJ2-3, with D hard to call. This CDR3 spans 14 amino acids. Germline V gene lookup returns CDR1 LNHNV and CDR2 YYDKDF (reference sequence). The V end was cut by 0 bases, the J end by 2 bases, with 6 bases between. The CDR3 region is CATSRDANTDTQYF. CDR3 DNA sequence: TGTGCCACCAGCAGAGATGCTAACACAGATACGCAGTATTTT. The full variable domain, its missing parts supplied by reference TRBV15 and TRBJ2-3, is DAMVIQNPRYQVTQFGKPVTLSCSQTLNHNVMYWYQQKSSQAPKLLFHYYDKDFNNEADTPDNFQSRRPNTSFCFLDIRSPGLGDTAMYLCATSRDANTDTQYFGPGTRLTVL.

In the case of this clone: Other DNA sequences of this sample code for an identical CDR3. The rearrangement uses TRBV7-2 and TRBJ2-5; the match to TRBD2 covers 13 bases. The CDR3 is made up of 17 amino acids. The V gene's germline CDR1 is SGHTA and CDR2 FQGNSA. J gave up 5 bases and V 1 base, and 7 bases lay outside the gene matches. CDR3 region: CASSLELAGGPGETQYF. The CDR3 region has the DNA TGTGCCAGCAGCTTAGAACTAGCGGGAGGGCCTGGTGAGACCCAGTACTTC. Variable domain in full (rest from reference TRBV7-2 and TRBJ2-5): GAGVSQSPSNKVTEKGKDVELRCDPISGHTALYWYRQSLGQGLEFLIYFQGNSAPDKSGLPSDRFSAERTGGSVSTLTIQRTQQEDSAVYLCASSLELAGGPGETQYFGPGTRLLVL.

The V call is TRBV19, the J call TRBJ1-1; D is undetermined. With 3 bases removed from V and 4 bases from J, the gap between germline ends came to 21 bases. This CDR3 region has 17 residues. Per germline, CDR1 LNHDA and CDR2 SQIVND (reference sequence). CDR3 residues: CASSMVVGEGAGTEAFF. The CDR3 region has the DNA TGTGCCAGTAGTATGGTGGTCGGGGAGGGCGCCGGCACTGAAGCTTTCTTT.

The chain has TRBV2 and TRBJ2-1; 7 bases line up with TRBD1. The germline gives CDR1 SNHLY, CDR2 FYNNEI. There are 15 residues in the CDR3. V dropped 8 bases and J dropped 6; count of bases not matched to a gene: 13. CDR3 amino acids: CASGWPGQSLNEQFF. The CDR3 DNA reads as TGTGCCAGCGGATGGCCGGGACAGTCTCTCAATGAGCAGTTCTTC. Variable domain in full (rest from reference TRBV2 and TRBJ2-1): EPEVTQTPSHQVTQMGQEVILRCVPISNHLYFYWYRQILGQKVEFLVSFYNNEISEKSEIFDDQFSVERPDGSNFTLKIRSTKLEDSAMYFCASGWPGQSLNEQFFGPGTRLTVL.

Here the CDR3 DNA reads TGCGCCAGCAGCCAAGAGGGGGGGTCGGACTACACCTTC. It codes for CASSQEGGSDYTF. The rearrangement links TRBV4-3 to TRBJ1-2, with D perhaps TRBD1 (5 bases). The germline V gene encodes CDR1 LGHNA and CDR2 YSLEER. The CDR3 covers 13 residues. Trimming took off 0 bases at V and 10 bases at J, with 12 bases between the two ends.

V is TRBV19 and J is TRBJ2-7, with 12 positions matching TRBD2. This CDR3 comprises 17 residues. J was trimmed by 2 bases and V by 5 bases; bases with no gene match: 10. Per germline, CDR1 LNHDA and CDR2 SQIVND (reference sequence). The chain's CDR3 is CASSPRGPSGRAYEQYF. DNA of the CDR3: TGTGCCAGTAGTCCGCGGGGGCCTAGCGGGAGGGCCTACGAGCAGTACTTC.

The CDR3 loop reads CASSDGEGQGVFF. Written as DNA, the CDR3 is TGCGCCAGCAGTGATGGGGAGGGGCAGGGGGTGTTTTTT. The chain employs TRBV10-2 and TRBJ1-4, with 7 bases that match TRBD1. Per the germline V gene, CDR1 is WSHSY and CDR2 is SAAADI. The CDR3 spans 13 residues. J was trimmed by 15 bases and V by 3 bases; bases with no gene match: 10.

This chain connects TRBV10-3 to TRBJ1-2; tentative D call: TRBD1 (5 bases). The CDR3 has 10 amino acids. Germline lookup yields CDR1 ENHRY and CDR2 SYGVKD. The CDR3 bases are TGTGCGGGGGGGGACTATGGCTACACCTTC. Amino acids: CAGGDYGYTF.

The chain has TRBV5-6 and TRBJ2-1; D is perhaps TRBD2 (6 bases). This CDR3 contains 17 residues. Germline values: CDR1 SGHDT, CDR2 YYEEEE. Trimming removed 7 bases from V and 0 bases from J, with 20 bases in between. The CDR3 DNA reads TGTGCCAGCGGCGGGAACAGGACTTTCTACTCCTACAATGAGCAGTTCTTC. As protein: CASGGNRTFYSYNEQFF.